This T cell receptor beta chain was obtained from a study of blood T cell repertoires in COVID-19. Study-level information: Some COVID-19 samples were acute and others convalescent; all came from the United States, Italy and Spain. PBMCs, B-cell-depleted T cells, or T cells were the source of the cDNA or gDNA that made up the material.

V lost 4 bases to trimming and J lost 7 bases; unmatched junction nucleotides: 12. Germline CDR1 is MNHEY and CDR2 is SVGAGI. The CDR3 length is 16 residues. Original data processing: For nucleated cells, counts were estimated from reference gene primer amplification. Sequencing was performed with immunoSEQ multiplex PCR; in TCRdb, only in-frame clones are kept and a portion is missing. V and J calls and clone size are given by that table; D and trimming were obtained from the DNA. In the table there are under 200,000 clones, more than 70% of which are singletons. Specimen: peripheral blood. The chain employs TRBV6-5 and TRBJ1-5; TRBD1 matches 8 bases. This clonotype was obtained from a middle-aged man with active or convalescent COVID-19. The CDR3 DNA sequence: TGTGCCAGCAGTTCGGGGCGTGGGACAGGAACACAGCCCCAGCATTTT. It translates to CASSSGRGTGTQPQHF.